This entry is about one T cell receptor (beta chain). Its antigen remains unidentified. The entry originates in a study of response to subunit inactivated influenza vaccine. The CDR3 totals 14 residues. V lost 2 bases and J 3 bases, leaving 11 bases between the germline ends. TCRdb analysed the RT-PCR reads with MiXCR anew, one entry per CDR3 protein. The table has 450,000 to 600,000 distinct CDR3 sequences, more than 15% seen once. General study points: A suggestion made by the authors is that each seasonal influenza vaccination recruits few new T cells.

Sequencing was performed on CD4+ T cells sorted from PBMCs, taken approximately 25 months after vaccination. The receptor was derived from a man in his fifties or sixties who received an inactivated influenza vaccine. The chain uses TRBV12-3 or TRBV12-4 and TRBJ2-7; D gene unclear. The DNA for the CDR3 is TGTGCCAGCAGTTTACGGTCGGTTGGCTACGAGCAGTACTTC. It codes for CASSLRSVGYEQYF.